Below are 26 T cell receptor beta chains sequenced from a single sample in a study of blood T cell repertoires in COVID-19. Profiling relied on immunoSEQ multiplex PCR, and the TCRdb table lists in-frame clones only, not all of them. The sample lists about 280,000 clones, approximately 86% occurring once. The sequenced sample consisted of peripheral blood. Receptors were obtained from a man between 40 and 49 years old with active or convalescent COVID-19.

This clone was recorded once. The chain is built from TRBV3-1 (or the pseudogene TRBV3-2) and TRBJ2-1, with 10 positions matching TRBD2. Trimming at V came to 5 bases and at J to 8 bases, leaving 12 bases not matched to a gene. Germline CDR1 and CDR2: LGHDT and YNNKEL (reference sequence). The CDR3 is 16 amino acids. In DNA, the CDR3 is TGTGCCAGCAGCTATCTAGCGGGAGAGCAGCTGGATGAGCAGTTCTTC. It encodes CASSYLAGEQLDEQFF.

The V call is TRBV29-1, the J call TRBJ2-1; a possible D gene is TRBD1 (5 bases). The CDR3 is 11 residues long. V was cut by 3 bases and J by 5 bases, with 5 bases left in between. Germline V CDR1 and CDR2: SQVTM, ANQGSEA. The CDR3 loop reads CSVDRDNEQFF. CDR3 nucleotides: TGCAGCGTTGACAGGGACAATGAGCAGTTCTTC.

This clone was recorded only once. The chain joins TRBV12-3 or TRBV12-4 to TRBJ2-1, with 7 bases fitting TRBD2. This CDR3 has 12 amino acids. V was pared by 1 base and J by 12 bases, with 3 bases of the junction left unmatched. CDR3 sequence reads: CASSLVSGGQFF. CDR3 DNA sequence: TGTGCCAGCAGTTTAGTTTCGGGGGGGCAGTTCTTC.

This chain connects TRBV4-1 to TRBJ2-3, with 7 nucleotides matching TRBD2. The CDR3 consists of 15 residues. Germline CDR1 reads MGHRA; CDR2 reads YSYEKL. V lost 0 bases, J lost 6 bases, and 6 bases stayed unmatched. This CDR3 reads CASSQDQGTKDTQYF. The CDR3 DNA follows: TGCGCCAGCAGCCAAGATCAAGGGACTAAGGATACGCAGTATTTT.

This chain connects TRBV9 to TRBJ1-2; 8 bases line up with TRBD1. Germline V gene sequence: CDR1 SGDLS, CDR2 YYNGEE. The CDR3 loop spans 15 amino acids. Losses at the gene ends were 4 bases for V and 4 bases for J; bases not matched to a gene: 9. CDR3 nucleotide sequence: TGTGCCAGCAGCCCTCGCCGGGGGACAGGCTATGGCTACACCTTC. This gives the protein CASSPRRGTGYGYTF.

This chain links TRBV4-1 with TRBJ1-2, with TRBD1 as a possible D gene (5 bases). V was shortened by 3 bases and J by 0 bases, with 11 bases between the two germline ends. Germline CDR1 MGHRA, CDR2 YSYEKL. The CDR3 covers 15 residues. CDR3 sequence (DNA): TGCGCCAGCAGCCAGTCGGGGGGAGCTAACTATGGCTACACCTTC. As protein: CASSQSGGANYGYTF.

Here the CDR3 DNA reads TGTGCCAGCAGCAGGGGGCAGGGCCTCACCTACGAGCAGTACTTC. Its protein is CASSRGQGLTYEQYF. J is TRBJ2-7 and V is TRBV5-5; 7 bases map to TRBD1. The V and J ends lost 4 bases and 2 bases, in that order; junction bases with no gene match: 9. Per the germline V gene, CDR1 is SGHKS and CDR2 is YYEKEE (reference sequence). The length of the CDR3 is 15 residues.

The CDR3 protein is CASPIDDQPQHF. The DNA of the CDR3 is TGTGCCAGCCCGATAGATGATCAGCCCCAGCATTTT. The chain has TRBV18 and TRBJ1-5; D is undetermined. Between the trimmed V and J ends, which lost 8 bases and 5 bases, there was a span of 10 bases. This CDR3 is 12 amino acids long. Germline lookup yields CDR1 KGHSH and CDR2 LQKENI.

The J gene is TRBJ2-5, the V gene TRBV5-4; D perhaps matches TRBD1 (6 bases). This CDR3 has 14 amino acids. The germline V and J ends were trimmed by 3 bases and 2 bases, with 11 bases remaining between them. CDR1 and CDR2 (germline): SGHNT, YYREEE (reference sequence). The CDR3 region has the DNA TGTGCCAGCAGCTCGGACAGATCTCAAGAGACCCAGTACTTC. Translation: CASSSDRSQETQYF.

The chain combines TRBV2 with TRBJ1-1; TRBD1 matches at 7 bases. This CDR3 has 16 amino acids. Germline lookup yields CDR1 SNHLY and CDR2 FYNNEI. The ends lost 2 bases at V and 1 base at J; junction bases unmatched: 7. CDR3 DNA sequence: TGTGCCAGCAGTGAAAGGGGGTGGGACAGGAACACTGAAGCTTTCTTT. Amino acid sequence: CASSERGWDRNTEAFF.

The chain is built from TRBV15 and TRBJ2-3, with 14 bases fitting TRBD2. The ends lost 5 bases at V and 6 bases at J; junction bases unmatched: 4. Germline V gene lookup returns CDR1 LNHNV and CDR2 YYDKDF (reference sequence). This CDR3 is 15 amino acids long. The CDR3 protein is CATSSGLAGGDTQYF. In DNA, the CDR3 is TGTGCCACCAGCTCCGGACTAGCGGGAGGCGATACGCAGTATTTT.

The V call is TRBV13, the J call TRBJ2-7; 7 bases agree with TRBD1. Germline V gene data show CDR1 as PRHDT and CDR2 as FYEKMQ (reference sequence). There are 15 residues in the CDR3. V trimming: 5 bases; J trimming: 6 bases; junction bases outside the gene matches: 13. The CDR3 nucleotides are TGTGCCAGCAGCACTCCGAGCGACAGGGCGGGCGAGCAGTACTTC. It encodes CASSTPSDRAGEQYF.

The chain is built from TRBV18 and TRBJ2-7; 10 positions match TRBD2. V gave up 3 bases and J gave up 0 bases; unmatched junction bases: 5. CDR1 and CDR2 (germline): KGHSH, LQKENI. This CDR3 has 16 amino acids. The CDR3 protein is CASSPLASGSSYEQYF. The CDR3 coding sequence is TGTGCCAGCTCACCCCTCGCTAGCGGGAGCTCCTACGAGCAGTACTTC.

This chain uses TRBV27 with TRBJ1-1, with unresolved D. Trimming stripped 0 bases from V and 1 base from J, with 6 bases between. CDR3 length: 14 residues. In germline, CDR1 is MNHEY, CDR2 SMNVEV (reference sequence). For the CDR3, the DNA is TGTGCCAGCAGTTTATCGCGGTCGAACACTGAAGCTTTCTTT. Its translation: CASSLSRSNTEAFF.

The chain couples TRBV14 to TRBJ2-3, with D perhaps TRBD2 (7 bases). Trimming cost V 1 base and J 2 bases, with 10 bases left between them. The CDR3 has 15 residues. The germline CDR1 and CDR2 sequences are SGHDN and FVKESK. This chain's CDR3 is CASSQVGGLTDTQYF. Written as DNA, the CDR3 is TGTGCCAGCAGCCAAGTCGGGGGGCTCACAGATACGCAGTATTTT.

The V call is TRBV27, the J call TRBJ2-5; D possibly corresponds to TRBD1 (5 bases). The ends were cut back, 2 bases at V and 5 bases at J, with 9 bases in the middle. The CDR3 has 13 residues. Per the germline V gene, CDR1 is MNHEY and CDR2 is SMNVEV (reference sequence). The CDR3, as DNA: TGTGCCAGCAGTTTAGGGGCACGGGAGACCCAGTACTTC. It encodes CASSLGARETQYF.

The rearrangement joins TRBV4-1 to TRBJ2-1; 9 bases are a match to TRBD1. CDR3 length: 15 amino acids. Trimming at V came to 3 bases and at J to 5 bases, leaving 5 bases not matched to a gene. CDR1 and CDR2 from the germline V gene are MGHRA and YSYEKL. The DNA of the CDR3 is TGCGCCAGCAGCCATCGAGGGACAGGGAACAATGAGCAGTTCTTC. It encodes CASSHRGTGNNEQFF.

The chain couples TRBV5-4 to TRBJ2-5, with 9 nucleotides matching TRBD1. The V segment lost 2 bases and the J segment 3 bases; nucleotides outside the gene matches: 5. Per germline, CDR1 SGHNT and CDR2 YYREEE (reference sequence). This CDR3 region has 15 residues. The CDR3 nucleotides read TGTGCCAGCAGCTTTGGGACAGGGTCTGAAGAGACCCAGTACTTC. Its protein is CASSFGTGSEETQYF. Filled out from reference TRBV5-4 and TRBJ2-5, the complete variable domain reads ETGVTQSPTHLIKTRGQQVTLRCSSQSGHNTVSWYQQALGQGPQFIFQYYREEENGRGNFPPRFSGLQFPNYSSELNVNALELDDSALYLCASSFGTGSEETQYFGPGTRLLVL.

V usage is TRBV28 and J usage is TRBJ2-3, with D uncertain. This CDR3 has 12 residues. CDR1 MDHEN and CDR2 SYDVKM come from the germline V gene. V was cut by 5 bases and J by 3 bases, with 6 bases left in between. The CDR3 DNA reads TGTGCCAGCAGTCTTATTACAGATACGCAGTATTTT. This encodes CASSLITDTQYF.

The rearrangement links TRBV5-1 to TRBJ1-2; 7 positions match TRBD1. V shed 7 bases, J shed 2 bases, and the junction held 11 bases outside the gene matches. The germline V gene has CDR1 SGHRS and CDR2 YFSETQ. The CDR3 extends over 15 amino acids. The CDR3 bases are TGCGCCAGCTCCCCCCGAGCAGGGGGAAACTATGGCTACACCTTC. Its translation: CASSPRAGGNYGYTF.

In its sample, this clone was seen once. CDR3 region: CASSPGSRNTGELFF. Here the CDR3 DNA reads TGTGCCAGCAGCCCCGGTTCACGGAACACCGGGGAGCTGTTTTTT. This rearrangement joins TRBV11-2 to TRBJ2-2; D is ambiguous. CDR1 is SGHAT and CDR2 is FQNNGV in the germline V gene. The germline V and J ends were trimmed by 5 bases and 1 base, with 11 bases remaining between them. This CDR3 region has 15 residues. Full variable domain (remainder filled in from reference TRBV11-2 and TRBJ2-2): EAGVAQSPRYKIIEKRQSVAFWCNPISGHATLYWYQQILGQGPKLLIQFQNNGVVDDSQLPKDRFSAERLKGVDSTLKIQPAKLEDSAVYLCASSPGSRNTGELFFGEGSRLTVL.

V is TRBV19 and J is TRBJ1-5, with TRBD1 identical over 10 bases. V dropped 0 bases and J dropped 3; count of bases not matched to a gene: 11. Germline V gene sequence: CDR1 LNHDA, CDR2 SQIVND (reference sequence). This CDR3 contains 19 residues. CDR3: CASSIDGPGTGAINQPQHF. The CDR3 nucleotides are TGTGCCAGTAGTATAGATGGCCCCGGGACAGGGGCGATCAATCAGCCCCAGCATTTT.

The V and J genes are TRBV19 and TRBJ1-5, with a weak D call TRBD1 (5 bases). Germline assignment: CDR1 LNHDA and CDR2 SQIVND (reference sequence). The CDR3 loop spans 12 amino acids. V was trimmed by 10 bases and J by 4 bases, leaving 11 bases between them. The CDR3 DNA is TGTGCCACCAGACGGGGGAATCAGCCCCAGCATTTT. It is translated as CATRRGNQPQHF. The full variable domain, with the rest looked up from reference TRBV19 and TRBJ1-5, is DGGITQSPKYLFRKEGQNVTLSCEQNLNHDAMYWYRQDPGQGLRLIYYSQIVNDFQKGDIAEGYSVSREKKESFPLTVTSAQKNPTAFYLCATRRGNQPQHFGDGTRLSIL.

The rearrangement links TRBV6-5 to TRBJ1-1, with D unclear. V was cut by 2 bases and J by 1 base, with 8 bases left in between. CDR1 is MNHEY, CDR2 SVGAGI, per germline. The CDR3 covers 14 residues. CDR3 sequence (DNA): TGTGCCAGCAGTTACCGGGGAACGAACACTGAAGCTTTCTTT. Amino acid sequence: CASSYRGTNTEAFF.

The chain links TRBV2 to TRBJ2-3, with TRBD2 matching 7 bases. V lost 10 bases to trimming and J lost 0 bases; unmatched junction nucleotides: 7. This CDR3 has 14 residues. CDR1 SNHLY and CDR2 FYNNEI come from the germline V gene. CDR3 amino acids: CAILGGGSTDTQYF. Written as DNA, the CDR3 is TGTGCCATCCTGGGGGGGGGTAGCACAGATACGCAGTATTTT.

J is TRBJ1-4 and V is TRBV13; TRBD1 aligns across 8 bases. V trimming: 7 bases; J trimming: 5 bases; junction bases outside the gene matches: 6. Per germline, CDR1 PRHDT and CDR2 FYEKMQ (reference sequence). CDR3 length: 14 amino acids. The CDR3: CASTRTGPNEKLFF. The CDR3 nucleotides are TGTGCCAGCACAAGGACAGGGCCAAATGAAAAACTGTTTTTT.